This T cell receptor (beta chain) was sequenced in a study of blood T cell repertoires in COVID-19. Libraries were prepared by immunoSEQ multiplex PCR; TCRdb keeps only in-frame clonotypes and omits some of them. Here the sample spans tens of thousands of clones, around 79% being singletons. From germline, CDR1 is SGHNT and CDR2 YYREEE (reference sequence). The V end lost 3 bases, the J end lost 0 bases, and 15 bases lay between the germline ends. The CDR3 contains 16 residues. The material sequenced was peripheral blood. The chain recombines TRBV5-4 with TRBJ1-1, with D maybe TRBD1 (6 bases). The origin of this receptor is a woman aged 65 to 85 with acute or convalescent COVID-19. As DNA, the CDR3 is TGTGCCAGCAGCTCGGGGGGCGCTGGTTTGAACACTGAAGCTTTCTTT. Translation: CASSSGGAGLNTEAFF.